What follows are 11 T cell receptor beta chains derived from one specimen sequenced in a study of CD8 T cells in ankylosing spondylitis. TCRdb processed the 5' RACE reads anew with MiXCR; each CDR3 protein has one entry. Of around 340,000 distinct CDR3 sequences in the sample, about 14% were seen once. The specimen sequenced was blood, either unsorted or a sorted T cell fraction (not recorded which). These receptors were collected from a male donor with ankylosing spondylitis or in good health (not recorded which).

This clonotype was recorded a few times. The chain joins TRBV27 to TRBJ2-2; a possible D gene is TRBD1 (5 bases). Germline values: CDR1 MNHEY, CDR2 SMNVEV (reference sequence). The CDR3 has 14 amino acids. Deletions cut 3 bases from V and 5 bases from J, with 10 bases between. CDR3 bases: TGTGCCAGCAGTTTTCAGGGTCGGACCGGGGAGCTGTTTTTT. Its translation is CASSFQGRTGELFF.

The DNA for the CDR3 is TGTGCCAGCAGCTTAGATGAGGCGGTTAACTATGGCTACACCTTC. This sequence encodes CASSLDEAVNYGYTF. The chain combines TRBV7-8 with TRBJ1-2; D is unclear. Trimming pared 1 base from V and 1 base from J, leaving 10 bases between. The CDR3 has 15 amino acids. Germline V CDR1 and CDR2: SGHVS, FQNEAQ.

The V gene is TRBV5-1, the J gene TRBJ2-1; D could derive from TRBD1 or TRBD2 (5 bases each). Germline assignment: CDR1 SGHRS and CDR2 YFSETQ. This CDR3 spans 18 amino acids. Trimming took off 3 bases at V and 0 bases at J, with 19 bases between the two ends. CDR3 DNA sequence: TGCGCCAGCAGCTCTACTCCGGGACGGACGAGCTCCTACAATGAGCAGTTCTTC. Its protein product is CASSSTPGRTSSYNEQFF. The full variable domain, in which reference TRBV5-1 and TRBJ2-1 provide the parts outside the CDR3, is KAGVTQTPRYLIKTRGQQVTLSCSPISGHRSVSWYQQTPGQGLQFLFEYFSETQRNKGNFPGRFSGRQFSNSRSEMNVSTLELGDSALYLCASSSTPGRTSSYNEQFFGPGTRLTVL.

The chain uses TRBV9 and TRBJ2-6; no clear D gene. Germline V lookup: CDR1 SGDLS, CDR2 YYNGEE. V lost 1 base, J lost 2 bases, and 7 bases lay in between. CDR3 length: 15 residues. CDR3 in amino acids: CASSVSVAGANVLTF. CDR3 nucleotide sequence: TGTGCCAGCAGCGTATCTGTAGCTGGGGCCAACGTCCTGACTTTC. The variable domain in full, with the rest retrieved from reference TRBV9 and TRBJ2-6, is DSGVTQTPKHLITATGQRVTLRCSPRSGDLSVYWYQQSLDQGLQFLIQYYNGEERAKGNILERFSAQQFPDLHSELNLSSLELGDSALYFCASSVSVAGANVLTFGAGSRLTVL.

In this sample, this clonotype turned up many times. This chain uses TRBV12-3 or TRBV12-4 with TRBJ1-4; D remains ambiguous. This CDR3 spans 13 amino acids. Trimming removed 2 bases from V and 8 bases from J, with 9 bases in between. This CDR3 reads CASSLLGGEKLFF. CDR3 DNA: TGTGCCAGCAGTTTATTGGGTGGCGAAAAACTGTTTTTT.

This clonotype was observed a handful of times. The chain is built from TRBV11-2 and TRBJ2-5; unclear D gene. Germline CDR1 SGHAT, CDR2 FQNNGV. The CDR3 has 14 amino acids. V shed 2 bases and J shed 2 bases, with 9 bases lying between them. In DNA, the CDR3 is TGTGCCAGCAGCTTATCGGGTGGGCAAGAGACCCAGTACTTC. Its translation: CASSLSGGQETQYF.

The chain links TRBV11-2 to TRBJ2-1; 7 nucleotides line up with TRBD1. Germline V gene data show CDR1 as SGHAT and CDR2 as FQNNGV. The CDR3 sequence is 19 residues long. With 5 bases clipped from V and 2 bases from J, the junction kept 18 bases outside the gene matches. The CDR3 here is CASSLRTGGSGIAYNEQFF. DNA for the CDR3: TGTGCCAGCAGCCTTAGGACAGGTGGGTCGGGCATCGCCTACAATGAGCAGTTCTTC.

The chain has TRBV5-1 and TRBJ1-2, with 9 nucleotides matching TRBD1. Trimming took 2 bases from V and 8 from J; bases not matched to a gene: 10. The length of the CDR3 is 15 residues. CDR1 is SGHRS, CDR2 YFSETQ, per germline. In DNA form, the CDR3 reads TGCGCCAGCAGCTTCGTGGGGACAGGGTTCCAAGGCTACACCTTC. Translation gives CASSFVGTGFQGYTF.

This clonotype was found many times. The rearrangement uses TRBV20-1 and TRBJ2-5, with TRBD1 matching over 8 bases. V shed 2 bases and J 3 bases; nucleotides not matched to a gene: 8. CDR3 length: 15 residues. CDR1 and CDR2 from the germline V gene are DFQATT and SNEGSKA (reference sequence). The CDR3: CSARTLGTGKETQYF. CDR3 bases: TGCAGTGCTAGAACCCTTGGGACAGGAAAAGAGACCCAGTACTTC.

V usage is TRBV7-2 and J usage is TRBJ1-3, with D perhaps matching TRBD1 (5 bases). The CDR3 extends over 15 amino acids. V dropped 5 bases and J dropped 0 bases, with 11 bases sitting between them. CDR1 and CDR2 (germline): SGHTA, FQGNSA. The CDR3 sequence: CASSPQGPSGNTIYF. CDR3 DNA: TGTGCCAGCAGCCCTCAGGGACCCTCTGGAAACACCATATATTTT.

The V and J genes are TRBV5-1 and TRBJ2-5, with 8 bases aligning to TRBD1. CDR1 and CDR2 from the germline V gene are SGHRS and YFSETQ. The trim removed 3 bases at V and 3 bases at J, leaving 4 bases unmatched. CDR3 size: 14 residues. The CDR3: CASSSVTGEETQYF. CDR3 in DNA: TGCGCCAGCAGCTCGGTGACAGGGGAAGAGACCCAGTACTTC.